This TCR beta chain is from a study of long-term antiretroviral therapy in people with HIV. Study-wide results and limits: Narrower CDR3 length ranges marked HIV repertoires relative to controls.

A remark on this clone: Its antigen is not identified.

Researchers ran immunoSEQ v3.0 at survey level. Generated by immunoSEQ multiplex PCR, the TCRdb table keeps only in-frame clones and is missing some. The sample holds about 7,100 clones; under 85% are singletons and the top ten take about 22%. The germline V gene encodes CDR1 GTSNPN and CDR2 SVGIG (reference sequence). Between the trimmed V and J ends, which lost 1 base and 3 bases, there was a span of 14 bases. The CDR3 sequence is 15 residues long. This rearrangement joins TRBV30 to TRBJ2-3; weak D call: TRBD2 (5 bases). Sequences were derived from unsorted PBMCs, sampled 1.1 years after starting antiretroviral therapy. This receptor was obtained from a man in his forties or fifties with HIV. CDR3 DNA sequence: TGTGCCTGGAGTGGGTTTAGCGTGAGTACAGATACGCAGTATTTT. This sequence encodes CAWSGFSVSTDTQYF. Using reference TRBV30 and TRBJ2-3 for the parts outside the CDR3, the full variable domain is SQTIHQWPATLVQPVGSPLSLECTVEGTSNPNLYWYRQAAGRGLQLLFYSVGIGQISSEVPQNLSASRPQDRQFILSSKKLLLSDSGFYLCAWSGFSVSTDTQYFGPGTRLTVL.